The clone carrying this TCR beta chain was observed many times. What it recognizes is unknown. Semi-nested PCR with Nested Universal Primer A followed constant-region reverse priming of full-length variable regions. One entry per CDR3 protein results from TCRdb running MiXCR on the 5' RACE reads. The sample comprises over 9,500 distinct CDR3 sequences, under 35% of which are singletons, and 2.5% to 3.5% rests with the top ten. The V gene end was trimmed by 3 bases and the J gene end by 5 bases; junction bases not matched to a gene: 9. The CDR3 totals 17 residues. From germline, CDR1 is LNHNV and CDR2 YYDKDF (reference sequence). The sorted Tregs were CD4+CD25+CD127-/low cells. Study-level findings and limits: In terms of TCR gene usage, tumor memory CD4+ T cells clustered together with blood and lymph node memory CD4+ cells, as well as with lymph node naive CD4+ cells.

The chain employs TRBV15 and TRBJ1-6, with 8 bases identical to TRBD1. The clonotype was recovered from a female donor with breast cancer. The sequencing sample was made of Tregs sorted from a lymph node. The CDR3 loop reads CATSSTSDRGDNSPLHF. The DNA for the CDR3 is TGTGCCACCAGCAGTACTTCCGACAGGGGCGATAATTCACCCCTCCACTTT.